This T cell receptor (beta chain) was recorded in a study of T-cell reconstitution after alpha-beta-depleted transplantation in children. Unique molecular identifiers were incorporated during preparation of the TCRbeta library. TCRdb re-analysed the PCR reads in MiXCR, keeping a single row per CDR3 protein. The data contain more than 550,000 distinct CDR3 sequences, about 11% of them singletons. The CDR3 length is 14 residues. The germline CDR1 and CDR2 sequences are MNHEY and SMNVEV (reference sequence). V shed 8 bases and J 4 bases; nucleotides not matched to a gene: 6. The gene calls are TRBV27 and TRBJ2-3, with TRBD1 matching 10 bases. The clonotype comes from a human donor who donated a stem cell graft to a child with acute myeloid leukemia. The sequenced sample was PBMCs from the stem cell graft donor, obtained from the stem cell graft. CDR3 sequence reads: CASQDRGRSDTQYF. CDR3 sequence (DNA): TGTGCCAGCCAAGACAGGGGGCGATCAGATACGCAGTATTTT.